The 23 T cell receptor beta chains below come from one sample, sequenced in a study of T cells in Graves' hyperthyroidism and ophthalmopathy. The CDR3 regions of TCR beta were amplified from RNA transcripts. A first-round RT-PCR of the TCR CDR3 used the HTBI primer set. MiXCR, run by TCRdb on the multiplex PCR reads, gives a single entry per CDR3 protein. The table lists about 410,000 distinct CDR3 sequences, roughly 14% of them singletons. The sample comprised blood. Receptors originate from a man aged 18 to 29 with Graves' ophthalmopathy.

This clonotype was detected a few times. The chain uses TRBV5-6 and TRBJ2-2, with D possibly being TRBD1 or TRBD2 (6 bases each). The germline CDR1 and CDR2 sequences are SGHDT and YYEEEE. This CDR3 is built from 16 residues. V was trimmed by 1 base and J by 4 bases, leaving 14 bases between them. Here the CDR3 DNA reads TGTGCCAGCAGCTTGACGTTGGGGGGCCGCACCGGGGAGCTGTTTTTT. Protein: CASSLTLGGRTGELFF. The full variable domain, with the rest looked up from reference TRBV5-6 and TRBJ2-2, is DAGVTQSPTHLIKTRGQQVTLRCSPKSGHDTVSWYQQALGQGPQFIFQYYEEEERQRGNFPDRFSGHQFPNYSSELNVNALLLGDSALYLCASSLTLGGRTGELFFGEGSRLTVL.

The chain carries TRBV4-2 and TRBJ1-5, with D possibly being TRBD1 (6 bases). The CDR3 is 18 residues long. V dropped 0 bases and J dropped 1 base, with 16 bases sitting between them. From germline, CDR1 is LGHNA and CDR2 YNFKEQ. DNA for the CDR3: TGTGCCAGCAGCCAAGAGGGGGGGGGCTGGACGAGCAATCAGCCCCAGCATTTT. Translated: CASSQEGGGWTSNQPQHF.

Regarding this clonotype: A much larger clone differs by one base, so this may be a read error. The chain links TRBV7-9 to TRBJ1-6; D is ambiguous. V was cut by 6 bases and J by 9 bases, with 12 bases left in between. Germline V lookup: CDR1 SEHNR, CDR2 FQNEAQ (reference sequence). CDR3 length: 13 amino acids. CDR3 in amino acids: CASSTLAASPLHF. The CDR3, as DNA: TGTGCCAGCAGTACCCTGGCTGCTTCACCCCTCCACTTT. The variable domain in full, completed from reference TRBV7-9 and TRBJ1-6, reads DTGVSQNPRHKITKRGQNVTFRCDPISEHNRLYWYRQTLGQGPEFLTYFQNEAQLEKSRLLSDRFSAERPKGSFSTLEIQRTEQGDSAMYLCASSTLAASPLHFGNGTRLTVT.

This clonotype was detected ten times or more. The chain is built from TRBV6-1 and TRBJ1-1; D is ambiguous. This CDR3 has 13 amino acids. CDR1 MNHNS and CDR2 SASEGT come from the germline V gene. V lost 7 bases, J lost 0 bases, and 9 bases lay in between. The CDR3 DNA follows: TGTGCCAGCATGCGAACTCTGAACACTGAAGCTTTCTTT. Translation gives CASMRTLNTEAFF.

Ten or more counts support this clonotype. The chain recombines TRBV4-1 with TRBJ2-1, with 8 bases matching TRBD2. The CDR3 totals 15 residues. Germline values: CDR1 MGHRA, CDR2 YSYEKL. Losses at the gene ends were 1 base for V and 4 bases for J; bases not matched to a gene: 3. DNA of the CDR3: TGCGCCAGCAGCCAAGTGGCGGGAGGTTACAATGAGCAGTTCTTC. Translated: CASSQVAGGYNEQFF.

This clonotype was counted a few times. This sequence joins TRBV11-2 and TRBJ2-3; D possibly corresponds to TRBD1 (7 bases). The length of the CDR3 is 20 residues. The V gene lost 5 bases and the J gene lost 0 bases, with 27 bases spanning the gap. Germline CDR1 SGHAT, CDR2 FQNNGV. DNA of the CDR3: TGTGCCAGCAGCCGGGGGAGGCAGGGGGGTTGGAGCGGGAGCACAGATACGCAGTATTTT. Residues: CASSRGRQGGWSGSTDTQYF.

The table lists this clonotype with many counts. V gene TRBV7-9 combines with J gene TRBJ2-5, with 7 bases identical to TRBD2. Trimming took 5 bases from V and 12 from J; bases not matched to a gene: 6. The CDR3 is 11 amino acids. The germline V gene encodes CDR1 SEHNR and CDR2 FQNEAQ (reference sequence). The CDR3 DNA reads TGTGCCAGCAGCCTCGGACTAGAAGAGTACTTC. Protein product: CASSLGLEEYF.

This clonotype was picked up many times. The rearrangement joins TRBV7-9 to TRBJ2-1; D unresolved. Per germline, CDR1 SEHNR and CDR2 FQNEAQ (reference sequence). Trimming stripped 7 bases from V and 5 bases from J, with 12 bases between. This CDR3 is 13 amino acids long. This chain's CDR3 is CASTLDWNNEQFF. For the CDR3, the DNA is TGTGCCAGCACCCTAGATTGGAACAATGAGCAGTTCTTC.

The table lists this clonotype with a count of one. The chain combines TRBV5-4 with TRBJ2-3; 9 nucleotides match TRBD2. The CDR3 has 16 amino acids. The V and J ends lost 1 base and 2 bases, in that order; junction bases with no gene match: 5. Germline CDR1 SGHNT, CDR2 YYREEE (reference sequence). CDR3: CASSLIGTSSTDTQYF. The CDR3 DNA reads as TGTGCCAGCAGCTTGATCGGGACTAGCTCCACAGATACGCAGTATTTT.

The table lists this clonotype with many counts. The chain carries TRBV7-6 and TRBJ2-7; TRBD1 matches at 10 bases. The CDR3 spans 15 residues. V lost 5 bases, J lost 3 bases, and 7 bases stayed unmatched. The germline V gene has CDR1 SGHVS and CDR2 FNYEAQ. The CDR3 DNA reads as TGTGCCAGCAGCCGGGGACAGGGGCCGTTCTACGAGCAGTACTTC. Protein sequence: CASSRGQGPFYEQYF.

The chain uses TRBV2 and TRBJ2-7; 8 positions agree with TRBD1. Germline assignment: CDR1 SNHLY and CDR2 FYNNEI. The trim removed 1 base at V and 3 bases at J, leaving 2 bases unmatched. This CDR3 comprises 14 residues. This chain's CDR3 is CASSEGTGLYEQYF. The CDR3, as DNA: TGTGCCAGCAGTGAAGGGACAGGGCTCTACGAGCAGTACTTC.

The chain has TRBV10-3 and TRBJ1-5, with D perhaps matching TRBD1 (5 bases). CDR1 is ENHRY and CDR2 is SYGVKD in the germline V gene. V was trimmed by 9 bases and J by 3 bases, leaving 12 bases between them. The CDR3 spans 13 residues. CDR3 nucleotide sequence: TGTGCCATGAATGGGGGGATCAATCAGCCCCAGCATTTT. Protein sequence: CAMNGGINQPQHF.

This clonotype was observed many times. This chain joins TRBV7-9 and TRBJ2-1; either TRBD1 or TRBD2 may fit D (7 bases each). V lost 6 bases to trimming and J lost 7 bases, with 16 bases between them. Germline loops: CDR1 SEHNR, CDR2 FQNEAQ (reference sequence). The CDR3 totals 14 residues. CDR3 bases: TGTGCCAGCAGGAGGGAGGGGGCTTTAAATGAGCAGTTCTTC. Protein: CASRREGALNEQFF.

The gene calls are TRBV20-1 and TRBJ2-3; 8 nucleotides agree with TRBD2. Germline trimming cut 5 bases from V and 3 bases from J; bases unmatched to any gene: 10. The CDR3 sequence is 15 residues long. Per the germline V gene, CDR1 is DFQATT and CDR2 is SNEGSKA (reference sequence). Written as DNA, the CDR3 is TGCAGTGCTGGACTGGCGGGGGGTGGAACAGATACGCAGTATTTT. This encodes CSAGLAGGGTDTQYF.

The chain is built from TRBV11-1 and TRBJ1-1; the match to TRBD1 covers 7 bases. The CDR3 runs 13 residues. With V trimmed by 6 bases and J by 5 bases, 6 bases remained unmatched. Germline V gene data show CDR1 as SGHAT and CDR2 as FQDESV (reference sequence). The DNA of the CDR3 is TGTGCCAGCAGGGAGGGGGCGCGTACTGAAGCTTTCTTT. It specifies CASREGARTEAFF.

The V gene is TRBV3-1, the J gene TRBJ2-5, with TRBD2 matching over 10 bases. The CDR3 is 16 residues long. Trimming removed 4 bases from V and 0 bases from J; junction bases left unmatched: 5. Germline CDR1 and CDR2: LGHDT and YNNKEL (reference sequence). The CDR3 bases are TGTGCCAGCAGCCCCCTCGGACTAGCGGACCAAGAGACCCAGTACTTC. Translation gives CASSPLGLADQETQYF.

V usage is TRBV2 and J usage is TRBJ1-3, with D uncertain. CDR1 and CDR2 (germline): SNHLY, FYNNEI. The length of the CDR3 is 16 residues. Trimming took off 1 base at V and 0 bases at J, with 10 bases between the two ends. Here the CDR3 DNA reads TGTGCCAGCAGTGAAGGGAGCGGGATCTCTGGAAACACCATATATTTT. Residues: CASSEGSGISGNTIYF.

This clonotype was picked up many times. This chain uses TRBV12-5 with TRBJ1-5; 7 nucleotides align to TRBD1. The CDR3 contains 15 residues. In germline, CDR1 is LGHNT, CDR2 FRNRAP. The ends lost 0 bases at V and 2 bases at J; junction bases unmatched: 1. CDR3 protein: CASGLVGQGNQPQHF. The CDR3 region has the DNA TGTGCTAGTGGTTTGGTCGGACAGGGCAATCAGCCCCAGCATTTT.

This chain joins TRBV7-9 and TRBJ1-5, with D tentatively TRBD1 (6 bases). The CDR3 spans 14 residues. Per the germline V gene, CDR1 is SEHNR and CDR2 is FQNEAQ (reference sequence). V was cut by 2 bases and J by 3 bases, with 8 bases left in between. CDR3 sequence reads: CASSLQGTNQPQHF. The CDR3 DNA reads TGTGCCAGCAGCTTACAGGGGACCAATCAGCCCCAGCATTTT. Looking up the rest from reference TRBV7-9 and TRBJ1-5 gives the full variable domain: DTGVSQNPRHKITKRGQNVTFRCDPISEHNRLYWYRQTLGQGPEFLTYFQNEAQLEKSRLLSDRFSAERPKGSFSTLEIQRTEQGDSAMYLCASSLQGTNQPQHFGDGTRLSIL.

Only a few counts were recorded for this clonotype. This chain connects TRBV9 to TRBJ1-3; the D gene is possibly TRBD1 (5 bases). The CDR3 covers 14 residues. Trimming took 4 bases from V and 0 from J, leaving 8 bases between them. The germline V gene encodes CDR1 SGDLS and CDR2 YYNGEE. CDR3 bases: TGTGCCAGCAGCCGGGGGTACTCTGGAAACACCATATATTTT. Protein product: CASSRGYSGNTIYF. Full variable domain (missing parts from reference TRBV9 and TRBJ1-3): DSGVTQTPKHLITATGQRVTLRCSPRSGDLSVYWYQQSLDQGLQFLIQYYNGEERAKGNILERFSAQQFPDLHSELNLSSLELGDSALYFCASSRGYSGNTIYFGEGSWLTVV.

This clonotype occurred a few times. CDR3 nucleotide sequence: TGCAGTGTTTCCCTAGGGGGATATGGCTACACCTTC. This encodes CSVSLGGYGYTF. The rearrangement links TRBV20-1 to TRBJ1-2; the D gene is possibly TRBD1 (6 bases). Between the trimmed V and J ends, which lost 7 bases and 5 bases, there was a span of 14 bases. Germline V gene lookup returns CDR1 DFQATT and CDR2 SNEGSKA (reference sequence). The CDR3 contains 12 residues.

This chain links TRBV6-6 with TRBJ2-2, with 12 bases lining up with TRBD2. Germline lookup yields CDR1 MNHNY and CDR2 SVGAGI (reference sequence). CDR3 length: 17 amino acids. The J segment lost 4 bases and the V segment lost 2 bases, leaving 5 bases of the junction unmatched. The CDR3 region has the DNA TGTGCCAGCAGTTACGGCCTAGCGGGGGGGCGCACCGGGGAGCTGTTTTTT. The encoded protein is CASSYGLAGGRTGELFF.

The sample holds one count of this clonotype. V and J are TRBV6-1 and TRBJ1-4; D unresolved. This CDR3 is 14 amino acids long. Germline assignment: CDR1 MNHNS and CDR2 SASEGT. Trimming stripped 6 bases from V and 8 bases from J, with 16 bases between. CDR3 sequence: CASSLLENGEKLFF. CDR3 DNA: TGTGCCAGCAGCCTCCTCGAAAATGGGGAAAAACTGTTTTTT.